The present entry profiles one T cell receptor (beta chain) with its context. The record originates from a study of blood T cell repertoires in COVID-19. Whole-study context: Donors in the United States, Italy and Spain gave samples during acute or convalescent COVID-19. PBMCs, B-cell-depleted T cells, or T cells were the source of the cDNA or gDNA that made up the material.

Followed longitudinally, the Seattle patients had been enrolled during active infection. Trimming took 0 bases from V and 0 from J, leaving 4 bases between them. The germline V gene has CDR1 SGHRS and CDR2 YFSETQ. CDR3 length equals 14 residues. Original handling: The authors estimated nucleated cell counts from reference gene primer amplification. Sequencing was performed with immunoSEQ multiplex PCR; in TCRdb, only in-frame clones are kept and a portion is missing. V and J calls and clone size are copied from that table; D and trimming were computed from the DNA. The repertoire includes roughly 150,000 clones, 85% of them detected once, and approximately 8.2% sits in the top ten.

The chain uses TRBV5-1 and TRBJ1-3; D not resolved. The sequence was obtained from a woman aged 80 or older with COVID-19, enrolled during active disease. The sample taken for sequencing was peripheral blood. CDR3 amino acids: CASSLGISGNTIYF. The CDR3 nucleotides are TGCGCCAGCAGCTTGGGTATCTCTGGAAACACCATATATTTT.